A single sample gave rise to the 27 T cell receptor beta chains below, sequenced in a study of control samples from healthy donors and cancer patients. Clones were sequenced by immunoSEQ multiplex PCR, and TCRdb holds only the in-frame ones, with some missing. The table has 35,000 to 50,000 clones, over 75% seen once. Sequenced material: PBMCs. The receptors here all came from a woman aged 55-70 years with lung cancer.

In DNA, the CDR3 is TGCAGCGTTTTAAAGGGGGCAATCGGGGAGCTGTTTTTT. Amino acids: CSVLKGAIGELFF. The chain recombines TRBV29-1 with TRBJ2-2; 7 bases map to TRBD1. After removal of 5 bases from V and 7 bases from J, the junction contained 7 bases not matched to a gene. The CDR3 is made up of 13 amino acids. Germline lookup yields CDR1 SQVTM and CDR2 ANQGSEA.

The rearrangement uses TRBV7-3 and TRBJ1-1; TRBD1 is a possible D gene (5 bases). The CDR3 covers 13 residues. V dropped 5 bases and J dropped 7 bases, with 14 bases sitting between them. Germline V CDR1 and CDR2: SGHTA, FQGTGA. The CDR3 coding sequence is TGTGCCAGCAGCACCCTGGGGGAGGGTGAAGCTTTCTTT. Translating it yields CASSTLGEGEAFF.

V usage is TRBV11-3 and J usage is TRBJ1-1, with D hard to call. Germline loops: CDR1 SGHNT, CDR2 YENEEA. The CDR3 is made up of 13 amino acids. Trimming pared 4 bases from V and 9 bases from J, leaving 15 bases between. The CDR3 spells CASSSGPSTKAFF. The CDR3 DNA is TGTGCCAGCAGCTCCGGACCGTCTACCAAAGCTTTCTTT.

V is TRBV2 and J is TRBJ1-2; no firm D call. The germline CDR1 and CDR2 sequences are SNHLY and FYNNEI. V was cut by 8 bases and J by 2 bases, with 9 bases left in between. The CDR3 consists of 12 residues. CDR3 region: CASARINYGYTF. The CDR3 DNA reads TGTGCCAGCGCAAGGATCAACTATGGCTACACCTTC.

CDR3 DNA sequence: TGTGCCATCAGTGAGGGCAGGGGGCTTGGTAATCAGCCCCAGCATTTT. Protein product: CAISEGRGLGNQPQHF. V is TRBV10-3 and J is TRBJ1-5, with 8 bases matching TRBD1. With 2 bases clipped from V and 4 bases from J, the junction kept 7 bases outside the gene matches. The CDR3 contains 16 residues. Looked up from germline, CDR1 is ENHRY and CDR2 is SYGVKD.

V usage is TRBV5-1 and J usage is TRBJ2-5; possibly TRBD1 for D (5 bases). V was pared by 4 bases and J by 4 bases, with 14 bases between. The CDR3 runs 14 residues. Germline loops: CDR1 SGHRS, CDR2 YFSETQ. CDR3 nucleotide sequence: TGCGCCAGCAGCCCGACGTCAGGGCGAGAGACCCAGTACTTC. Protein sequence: CASSPTSGRETQYF.

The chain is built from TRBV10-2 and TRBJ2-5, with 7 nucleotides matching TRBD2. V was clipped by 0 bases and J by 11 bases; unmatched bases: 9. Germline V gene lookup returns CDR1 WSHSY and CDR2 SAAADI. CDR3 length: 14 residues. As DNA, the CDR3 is TGCGCCAGCAGTGAGTCCGGGGCTAGCGGTCGTCAGTACTTC. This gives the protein CASSESGASGRQYF.

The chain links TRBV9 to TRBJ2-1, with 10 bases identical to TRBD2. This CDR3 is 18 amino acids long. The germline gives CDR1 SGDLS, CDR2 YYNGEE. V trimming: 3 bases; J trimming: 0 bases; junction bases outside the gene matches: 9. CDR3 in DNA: TGTGCCAGCAGCGCTCCACTAGCGGGATTGAGCTCCTACAATGAGCAGTTCTTC. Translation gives CASSAPLAGLSSYNEQFF.

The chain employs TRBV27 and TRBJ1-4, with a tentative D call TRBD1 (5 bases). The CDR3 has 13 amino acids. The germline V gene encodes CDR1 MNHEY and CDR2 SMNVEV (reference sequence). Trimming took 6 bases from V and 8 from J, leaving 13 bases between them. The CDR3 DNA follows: TGTGCCAGCAGCCTACAAGGGGACGAAAAACTGTTTTTT. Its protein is CASSLQGDEKLFF.

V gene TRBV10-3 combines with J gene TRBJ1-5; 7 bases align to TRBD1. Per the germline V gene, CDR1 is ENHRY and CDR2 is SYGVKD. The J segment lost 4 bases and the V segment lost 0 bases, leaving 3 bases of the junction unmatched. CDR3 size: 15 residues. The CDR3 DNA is TGTGCCATCAGTGAGTCCGGGACAGTTAATCAGCCCCAGCATTTT. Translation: CAISESGTVNQPQHF.

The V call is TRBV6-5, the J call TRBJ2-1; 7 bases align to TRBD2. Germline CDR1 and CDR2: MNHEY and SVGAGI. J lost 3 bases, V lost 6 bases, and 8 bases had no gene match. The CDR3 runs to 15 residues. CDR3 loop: CASSPPTGGYNEQFF. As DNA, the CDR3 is TGTGCCAGCAGCCCCCCCACGGGGGGCTACAATGAGCAGTTCTTC.

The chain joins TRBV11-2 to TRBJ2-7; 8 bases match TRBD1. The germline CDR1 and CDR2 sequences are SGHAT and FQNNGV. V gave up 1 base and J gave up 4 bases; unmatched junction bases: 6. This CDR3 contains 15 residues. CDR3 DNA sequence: TGTGCCAGCAGCTTAGGTCCAGGGGGCTTTTACGAGCAGTACTTC. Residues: CASSLGPGGFYEQYF.

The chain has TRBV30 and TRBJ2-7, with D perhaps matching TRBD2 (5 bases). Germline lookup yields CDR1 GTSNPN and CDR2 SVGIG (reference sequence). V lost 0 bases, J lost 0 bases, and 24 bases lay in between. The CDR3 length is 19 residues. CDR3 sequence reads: CAWSVTAMDPAAYSYEQYF. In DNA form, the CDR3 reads TGTGCCTGGAGTGTCACAGCGATGGATCCAGCGGCCTACTCCTACGAGCAGTACTTC.

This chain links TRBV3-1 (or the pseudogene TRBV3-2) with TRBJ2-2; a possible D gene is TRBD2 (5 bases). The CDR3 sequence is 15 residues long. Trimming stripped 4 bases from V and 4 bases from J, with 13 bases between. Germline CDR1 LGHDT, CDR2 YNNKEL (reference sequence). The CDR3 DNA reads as TGTGCCAGCAGCCCGGTCGGACTGTCCACCGGGGAGCTGTTTTTT. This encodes CASSPVGLSTGELFF.

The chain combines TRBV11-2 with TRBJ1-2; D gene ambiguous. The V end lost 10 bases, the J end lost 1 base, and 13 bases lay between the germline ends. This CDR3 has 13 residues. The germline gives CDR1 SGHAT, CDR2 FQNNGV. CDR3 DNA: TGTGCCACCATGGCGGACTTTAACTATGGCTACACCTTC. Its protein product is CATMADFNYGYTF.

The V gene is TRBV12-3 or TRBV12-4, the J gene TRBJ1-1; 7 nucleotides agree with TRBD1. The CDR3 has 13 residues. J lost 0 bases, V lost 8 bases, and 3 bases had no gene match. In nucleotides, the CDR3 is TGTGCCAGCGGGGACAGAATGAACACTGAAGCTTTCTTT. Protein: CASGDRMNTEAFF.

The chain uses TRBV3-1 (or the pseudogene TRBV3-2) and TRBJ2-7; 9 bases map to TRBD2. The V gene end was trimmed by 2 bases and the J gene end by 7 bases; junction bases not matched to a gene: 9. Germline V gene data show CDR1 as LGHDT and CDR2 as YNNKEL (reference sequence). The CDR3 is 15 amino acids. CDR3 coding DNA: TGTGCCAGCAGCCAACACATGATTAGCGGGGGAGAGCAGTACTTC. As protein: CASSQHMISGGEQYF.

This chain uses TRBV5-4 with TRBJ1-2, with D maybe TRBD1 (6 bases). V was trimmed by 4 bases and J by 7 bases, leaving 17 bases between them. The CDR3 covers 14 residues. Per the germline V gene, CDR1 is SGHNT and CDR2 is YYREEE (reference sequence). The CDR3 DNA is TGTGCCAGCAGCCGGGACGGGGGGCTGGTTGGCTACACCTTC. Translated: CASSRDGGLVGYTF.

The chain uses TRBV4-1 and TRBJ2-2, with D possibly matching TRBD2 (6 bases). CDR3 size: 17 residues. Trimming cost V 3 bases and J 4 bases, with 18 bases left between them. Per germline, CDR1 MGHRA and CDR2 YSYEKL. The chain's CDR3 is CASSQPPRRGGTGELFF. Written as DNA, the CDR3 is TGCGCCAGCAGCCAGCCTCCTCGGCGGGGAGGCACCGGGGAGCTGTTTTTT.

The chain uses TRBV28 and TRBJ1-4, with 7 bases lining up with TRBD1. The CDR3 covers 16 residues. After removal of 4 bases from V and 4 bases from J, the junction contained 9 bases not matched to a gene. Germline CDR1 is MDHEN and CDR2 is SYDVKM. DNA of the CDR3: TGTGCCAGCAGTTCGATTACGGGACAGTTTAATGAAAAACTGTTTTTT. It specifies CASSSITGQFNEKLFF.

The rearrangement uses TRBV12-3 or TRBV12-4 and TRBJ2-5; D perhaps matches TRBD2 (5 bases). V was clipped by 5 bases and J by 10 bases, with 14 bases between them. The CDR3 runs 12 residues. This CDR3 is CASSPGMSSQYF. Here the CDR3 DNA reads TGTGCCAGCAGTCCCGGGATGAGTAGCCAGTACTTC.

CDR3 protein: CASSPNSGNTIYF. CDR3 nucleotide sequence: TGTGCCAGCAGCCCAAACTCTGGAAACACCATATATTTT. The V gene is TRBV13, the J gene TRBJ1-3, with D uncertain. CDR3 size: 13 residues. With 5 bases removed from V and 0 bases from J, the gap between germline ends came to 5 bases. CDR1 PRHDT and CDR2 FYEKMQ come from the germline V gene (reference sequence).

This CDR3 is CAGTRGGGNTIYF. CDR3 coding DNA: TGTGCCGGGACCAGGGGTGGTGGAAACACCATATATTTT. This chain links TRBV30 with TRBJ1-3; D might be TRBD1 (6 bases). Trimming shortened V by 8 bases and J by 3 bases, and 14 bases separated the two germline ends. From germline, CDR1 is GTSNPN and CDR2 SVGIG (reference sequence). CDR3 length: 13 residues.

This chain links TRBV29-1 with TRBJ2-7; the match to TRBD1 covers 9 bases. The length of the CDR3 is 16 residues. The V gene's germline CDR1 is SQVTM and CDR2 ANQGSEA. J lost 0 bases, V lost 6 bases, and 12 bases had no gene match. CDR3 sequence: CSVVTAGQGVSYEQYF. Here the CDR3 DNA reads TGCAGCGTCGTTACCGCGGGACAGGGTGTCTCCTACGAGCAGTACTTC.

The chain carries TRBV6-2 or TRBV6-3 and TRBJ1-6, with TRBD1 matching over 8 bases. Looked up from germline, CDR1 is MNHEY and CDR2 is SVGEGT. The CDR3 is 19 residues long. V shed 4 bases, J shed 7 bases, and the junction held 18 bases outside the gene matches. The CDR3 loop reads CASSWTGWQIPPINSPLHF. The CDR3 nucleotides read TGTGCCAGCAGTTGGACAGGGTGGCAAATCCCTCCGATCAATTCACCCCTCCACTTT.

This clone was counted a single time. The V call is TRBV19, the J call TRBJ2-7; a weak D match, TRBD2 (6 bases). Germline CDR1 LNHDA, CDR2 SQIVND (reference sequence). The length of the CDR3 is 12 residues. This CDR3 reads CPKNSGYYEQYF. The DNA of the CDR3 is TGTCCCAAGAATAGCGGATACTACGAGCAGTACTTC.

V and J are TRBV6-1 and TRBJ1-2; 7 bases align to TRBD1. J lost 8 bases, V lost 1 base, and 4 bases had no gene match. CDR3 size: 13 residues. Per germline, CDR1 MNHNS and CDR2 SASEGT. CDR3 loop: CASSEGTGGGYTF. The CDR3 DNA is TGTGCCAGCAGTGAAGGGACAGGTGGGGGCTACACCTTC.